This T cell receptor (beta chain) was recorded in a study of molecular identifiers for immune sequencing clone quantification. This clonotype was picked up many times. TCRdb passed the PCR reads through MiXCR, listing each CDR3 protein once. The sample lists approximately 590,000 distinct CDR3 sequences, approximately 24% occurring once. The V gene's germline CDR1 is PRHDT and CDR2 FYEKMQ (reference sequence). The V segment lost 5 bases and the J segment 2 bases; nucleotides outside the gene matches: 9. CDR3 size: 16 residues. The receptor was isolated from a human donor in good health. Some libraries in this study had Jurkat cell RNA spiked in. V is TRBV13 and J is TRBJ2-5; 9 bases line up with TRBD2. Sequencing was carried out using naive CD8+ T cells from blood, with Jurkat cell RNA spiked in. The subset denotes: FACS-sorted CD8+CD4-CCR7+CD45RA+ naive T cells. CDR3 residues: CASSPRLAEPQETQYF. CDR3 nucleotides: TGTGCCAGCAGCCCCCGACTAGCGGAGCCTCAAGAGACCCAGTACTTC.